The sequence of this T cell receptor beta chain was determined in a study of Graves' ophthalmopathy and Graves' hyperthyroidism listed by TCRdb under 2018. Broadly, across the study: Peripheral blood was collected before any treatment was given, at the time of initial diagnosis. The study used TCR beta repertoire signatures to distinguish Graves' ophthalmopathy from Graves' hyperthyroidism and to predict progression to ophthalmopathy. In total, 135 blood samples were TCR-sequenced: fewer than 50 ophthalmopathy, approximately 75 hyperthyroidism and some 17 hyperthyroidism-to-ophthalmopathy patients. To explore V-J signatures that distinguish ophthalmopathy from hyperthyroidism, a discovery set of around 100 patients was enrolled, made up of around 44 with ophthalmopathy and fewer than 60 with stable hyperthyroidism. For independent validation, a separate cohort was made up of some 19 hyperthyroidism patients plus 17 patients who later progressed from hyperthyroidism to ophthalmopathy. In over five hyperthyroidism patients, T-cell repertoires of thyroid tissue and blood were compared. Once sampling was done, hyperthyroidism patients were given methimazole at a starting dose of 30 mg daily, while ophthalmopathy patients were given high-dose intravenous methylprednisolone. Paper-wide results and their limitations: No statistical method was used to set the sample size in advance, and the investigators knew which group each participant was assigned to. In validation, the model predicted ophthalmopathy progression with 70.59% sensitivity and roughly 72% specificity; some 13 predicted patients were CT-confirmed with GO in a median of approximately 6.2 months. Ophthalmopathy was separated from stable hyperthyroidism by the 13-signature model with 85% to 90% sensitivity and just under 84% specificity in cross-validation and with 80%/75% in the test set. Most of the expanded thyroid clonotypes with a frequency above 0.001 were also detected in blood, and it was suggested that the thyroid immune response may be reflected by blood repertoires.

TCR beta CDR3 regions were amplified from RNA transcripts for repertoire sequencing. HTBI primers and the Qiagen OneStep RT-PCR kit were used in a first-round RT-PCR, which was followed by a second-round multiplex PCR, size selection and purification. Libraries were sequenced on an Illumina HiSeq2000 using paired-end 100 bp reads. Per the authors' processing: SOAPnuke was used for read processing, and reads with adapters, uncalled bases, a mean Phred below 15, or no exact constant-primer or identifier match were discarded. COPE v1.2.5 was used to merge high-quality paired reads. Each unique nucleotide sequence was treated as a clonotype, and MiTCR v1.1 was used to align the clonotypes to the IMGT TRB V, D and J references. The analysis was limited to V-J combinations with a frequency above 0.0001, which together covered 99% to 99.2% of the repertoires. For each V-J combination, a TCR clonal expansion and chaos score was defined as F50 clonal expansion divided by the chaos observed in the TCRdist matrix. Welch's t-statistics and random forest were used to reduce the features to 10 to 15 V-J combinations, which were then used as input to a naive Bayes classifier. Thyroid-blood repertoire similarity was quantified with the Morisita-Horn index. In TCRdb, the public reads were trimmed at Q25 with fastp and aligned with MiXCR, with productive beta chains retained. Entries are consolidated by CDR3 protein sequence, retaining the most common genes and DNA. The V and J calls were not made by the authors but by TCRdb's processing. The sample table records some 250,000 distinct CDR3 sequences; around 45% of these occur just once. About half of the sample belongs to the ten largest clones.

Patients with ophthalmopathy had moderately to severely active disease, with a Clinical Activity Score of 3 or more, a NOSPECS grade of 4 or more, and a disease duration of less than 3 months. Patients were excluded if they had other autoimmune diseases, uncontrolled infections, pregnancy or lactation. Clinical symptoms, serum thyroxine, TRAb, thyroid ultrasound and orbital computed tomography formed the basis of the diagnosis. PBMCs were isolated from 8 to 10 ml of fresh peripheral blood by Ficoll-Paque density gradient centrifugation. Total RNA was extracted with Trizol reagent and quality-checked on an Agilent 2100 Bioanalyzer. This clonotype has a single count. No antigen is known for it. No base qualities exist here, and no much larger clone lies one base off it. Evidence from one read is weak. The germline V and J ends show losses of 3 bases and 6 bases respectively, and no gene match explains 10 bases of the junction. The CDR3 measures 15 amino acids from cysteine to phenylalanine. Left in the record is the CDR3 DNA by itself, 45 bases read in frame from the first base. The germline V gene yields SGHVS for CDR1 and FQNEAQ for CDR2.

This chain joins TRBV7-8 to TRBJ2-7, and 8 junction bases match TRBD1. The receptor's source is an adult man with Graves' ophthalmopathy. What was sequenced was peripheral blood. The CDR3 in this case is CASSLDQGAGREQYF. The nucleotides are TGTGCCAGCAGCTTGGATCAGGGGGCTGGTCGCGAGCAGTACTTC.